These 16 T cell receptor beta chains originate from one sample sequenced in a study of cytomegalovirus exposure and HLA in healthy donors. The PCR employed 60 Vbeta primers together with 13 Jbeta primers. Clones were sequenced by immunoSEQ multiplex PCR, and TCRdb holds only the in-frame ones, with some missing. The repertoire has around 150,000 clones, around 80% of them found once; the top ten carry about 2.6%. Material: PBMCs. These receptors were collected from a boy between 2 and 10 years old in good health and CMV-seronegative.

J is TRBJ1-1 and V is TRBV9; no firm D call. The CDR3 extends over 11 amino acids. Germline CDR1 reads SGDLS; CDR2 reads YYNGEE. V dropped 4 bases and J dropped 6 bases, with 7 bases sitting between them. The CDR3 reads CASSPLSEAFF. The CDR3 DNA reads as TGTGCCAGCAGCCCCCTATCTGAAGCTTTCTTT.

The chain has TRBV7-3 and TRBJ2-1; TRBD1 matches at 9 bases. Germline lookup yields CDR1 SGHTA and CDR2 FQGTGA. The CDR3 runs to 18 residues. Germline trimming cut 2 bases from V and 6 bases from J; bases unmatched to any gene: 14. The CDR3 loop reads CASSLGPRTGGAPNEQFF. The CDR3 coding sequence is TGTGCCAGCAGCTTAGGGCCCCGTACAGGGGGCGCTCCCAATGAGCAGTTCTTC.

This clone was seen a handful of times. The chain combines TRBV5-1 with TRBJ2-2; TRBD2 matches at 9 bases. The CDR3 totals 17 residues. The germline gives CDR1 SGHRS, CDR2 YFSETQ. V was clipped by 6 bases and J by 1 base; unmatched bases: 10. CDR3 residues: CASNGGSGRWNTGELFF. DNA of the CDR3: TGCGCCAGCAACGGCGGTAGCGGGAGATGGAACACCGGGGAGCTGTTTTTT.

The chain joins TRBV5-4 to TRBJ1-2; tentatively, D is TRBD1 (5 bases). V dropped 1 base and J dropped 7 bases, with 11 bases sitting between them. The CDR3 is made up of 13 amino acids. CDR1 and CDR2 (germline): SGHNT, YYREEE (reference sequence). The CDR3 loop is CASSLRGTFGYTF. Written as DNA, the CDR3 is TGTGCCAGCAGCTTGCGGGGGACCTTTGGCTACACCTTC.

The chain employs TRBV7-8 and TRBJ2-4; 9 bases line up with TRBD1. The germline V gene encodes CDR1 SGHVS and CDR2 FQNEAQ. Trimming at V came to 5 bases and at J to 0 bases, leaving 14 bases not matched to a gene. The CDR3 covers 19 residues. CDR3 loop: CASSPRDRVGLLAKNIQYF. The CDR3 nucleotides are TGTGCCAGCAGCCCAAGGGACAGGGTGGGGCTCCTAGCCAAAAACATTCAGTACTTC.

The rearrangement uses TRBV15 and TRBJ1-5, with D possibly being TRBD1 (5 bases). V was trimmed by 0 bases and J by 6 bases, leaving 15 bases between them. This CDR3 has 16 amino acids. Germline CDR1 and CDR2: LNHNV and YYDKDF (reference sequence). The CDR3 DNA reads TGTGCCACCAGCAGAGATCCTCAGGGAATCATTCAGCCCCAGCATTTT. It codes for CATSRDPQGIIQPQHF.

V gene TRBV5-1 combines with J gene TRBJ2-1, with 7 bases fitting TRBD1. Germline CDR1 and CDR2: SGHRS and YFSETQ. The CDR3 extends over 15 amino acids. Trimming removed 2 bases from V and 4 bases from J; junction bases left unmatched: 6. This chain's CDR3 is CASSFRDRTYNEQFF. The CDR3 coding sequence is TGCGCCAGCAGCTTCCGGGACAGAACTTACAATGAGCAGTTCTTC.

The chain links TRBV5-1 to TRBJ2-5; TRBD2 matches at 8 bases. The end of the DNA is better explained by TRBJ2-7, so the J call may be wrong. Germline V gene lookup returns CDR1 SGHRS and CDR2 YFSETQ. The length of the CDR3 is 14 residues. The CDR3 DNA follows: TGCGCCAGCAGCCTAAGCGGGGGAGGCTACGAGCAGTACTTC. It specifies CASSLSGGGYEQYF.

This chain connects TRBV19 to TRBJ1-2; 9 nucleotides agree with TRBD1. The germline CDR1 and CDR2 sequences are LNHDA and SQIVND (reference sequence). The J segment lost 6 bases and the V segment lost 10 bases, leaving 9 bases of the junction unmatched. This CDR3 spans 13 amino acids. For the CDR3, the DNA is TGTGCCACCACAGGGGGCAGATGGGATGGCTACACCTTC. It translates to CATTGGRWDGYTF.

The chain uses TRBV27 and TRBJ2-3; D gene uncertain. Germline CDR1 is MNHEY and CDR2 is SMNVEV (reference sequence). This CDR3 comprises 13 residues. V was trimmed by 3 bases and J by 2 bases, leaving 6 bases between them. The CDR3 sequence: CASSFKNTDTQYF. CDR3 bases: TGTGCCAGCAGTTTTAAAAACACAGATACGCAGTATTTT.

The chain carries TRBV15 and TRBJ2-5, with D perhaps matching TRBD2 (5 bases). The J call is in doubt because the DNA end fits TRBJ2-7 better. The CDR3 consists of 15 residues. The germline CDR1 and CDR2 sequences are LNHNV and YYDKDF (reference sequence). CDR3 sequence: CATSRDSVDGNEQYF. CDR3 DNA: TGTGCCACCAGCAGAGATTCTGTCGACGGGAACGAGCAGTACTTC.

J is TRBJ2-1 and V is TRBV14; 8 bases are a match to TRBD2. The CDR3 contains 16 residues. Germline assignment: CDR1 SGHDN and CDR2 FVKESK. The junction had 9 bases not matched to a gene; V was cut back by 4 bases and J by 4 bases. DNA of the CDR3: TGTGCCAGCAGCCCTGAGCGGGGGCTTCCGTACAATGAGCAGTTCTTC. It encodes CASSPERGLPYNEQFF.

In its sample, this clone was seen once. V is TRBV5-6 and J is TRBJ2-5; 10 positions agree with TRBD2. V was pared by 0 bases and J by 1 base, with 3 bases of the junction left unmatched. The germline CDR1 and CDR2 sequences are SGHDT and YYEEEE. The CDR3 is 16 amino acids. The CDR3 nucleotides are TGTGCCAGCAGCTTGGCGCTAGCGGGGGTCCAAGAGACCCAGTACTTC. It yields the protein CASSLALAGVQETQYF.

CDR3 protein: CSVEGVDTEAFF. In nucleotides, the CDR3 is TGCAGCGTCGAGGGGGTGGACACTGAAGCTTTCTTT. V is TRBV29-1 and J is TRBJ1-1, with a possible D match to TRBD1 (6 bases). The germline V and J ends were trimmed by 6 bases and 3 bases, with 11 bases remaining between them. The CDR3 is made up of 12 amino acids. Per the germline V gene, CDR1 is SQVTM and CDR2 is ANQGSEA.

The chain has TRBV2 and TRBJ1-5, with 10 bases aligning to TRBD1. Germline loops: CDR1 SNHLY, CDR2 FYNNEI. Unmatched junction bases numbered 5, after V lost 6 bases and J lost 6 bases. This CDR3 is 14 amino acids long. The CDR3 loop is CASRDRGVGQPQHF. The CDR3 coding sequence is TGTGCCAGCAGGGACAGGGGGGTCGGTCAGCCCCAGCATTTT.

J is TRBJ1-4 and V is TRBV9, with D hard to call. The CDR3 is 12 residues long. From germline, CDR1 is SGDLS and CDR2 YYNGEE. V was shortened by 3 bases and J by 8 bases, with 8 bases between the two germline ends. The CDR3 reads CASSGSGEKLFF. In DNA, the CDR3 is TGTGCCAGCAGCGGATCTGGCGAAAAACTGTTTTTT.